This T cell receptor (beta chain) was identified during a study of Tregs in tolerant kidney transplant recipients. Study results and limitations: Expanding Tregs on activated donor B cells appeared to best identify donor-specific TCRbeta clones.

Unstimulated Tregs (CD4+CD25+CD127-) and CD4+CD25- non-Tregs were sorted from PBMCs. In the case of this clone: Its cognate antigen is unknown.

V lost 4 bases and J lost 0, with 12 bases in between. This CDR3 has 16 residues. Germline V CDR1 and CDR2: SEHNR, FQNEAQ (reference sequence). Clones were read by immunoSEQ multiplex PCR, and TCRdb kept only the in-frame ones, dropping some. This table has some 110,000 clones, roughly nine tenths appearing once. This TCR was recovered from a human donor in good health. Sequencing was performed on CD4+ T cells from blood. The chain joins TRBV7-9 to TRBJ1-4; D uncertain. CDR3 bases: TGTGCCAGCAGCTCCCAAGGACGGGCAACTAATGAAAAACTGTTTTTT. This codes for CASSSQGRATNEKLFF. Full variable domain (rest looked up from reference TRBV7-9 and TRBJ1-4): DTGVSQNPRHKITKRGQNVTFRCDPISEHNRLYWYRQTLGQGPEFLTYFQNEAQLEKSRLLSDRFSAERPKGSFSTLEIQRTEQGDSAMYLCASSSQGRATNEKLFFGSGTQLSVL.